These 3 T cell receptor beta chains were all obtained from the same sample, sequenced in a study of blood T cell repertoires in COVID-19. Clones were read by immunoSEQ multiplex PCR, and TCRdb kept only the in-frame ones, dropping some. The sample lists about 88,000 clones; about 85% were seen once. Specimen: peripheral blood. All receptors come from a male donor with acute or convalescent COVID-19.

V is TRBV6-5 and J is TRBJ1-3; 8 bases are shared with TRBD1. The germline CDR1 and CDR2 sequences are MNHEY and SVGAGI. V lost 4 bases to trimming and J lost 2 bases; unmatched junction nucleotides: 4. This CDR3 comprises 15 residues. DNA of the CDR3: TGTGCCAGCAGTTCCGGGACAGGAGCTGGAAACACCATATATTTT. Protein: CASSSGTGAGNTIYF.

This sequence joins TRBV6-5 and TRBJ2-7; the D is unclear. The CDR3 is made up of 12 amino acids. V was trimmed by 8 bases and J by 7 bases, leaving 15 bases between them. Germline-derived CDR1 and CDR2 are MNHEY and SVGAGI. CDR3 protein: CASRRSQREQYF. Written as DNA, the CDR3 is TGTGCCAGCCGCAGATCTCAGAGGGAGCAGTACTTC.

The chain carries TRBV2 and TRBJ2-1, with 13 bases aligning to TRBD2. Trimming took 7 bases from V and 8 from J; bases not matched to a gene: 11. CDR1 and CDR2 (germline): SNHLY, FYNNEI. CDR3 size: 16 residues. CDR3 in amino acids: CASTSSGTSGAYEQFF. CDR3 DNA: TGTGCCAGCACTTCGTCCGGGACTAGCGGGGCATATGAGCAGTTCTTC.